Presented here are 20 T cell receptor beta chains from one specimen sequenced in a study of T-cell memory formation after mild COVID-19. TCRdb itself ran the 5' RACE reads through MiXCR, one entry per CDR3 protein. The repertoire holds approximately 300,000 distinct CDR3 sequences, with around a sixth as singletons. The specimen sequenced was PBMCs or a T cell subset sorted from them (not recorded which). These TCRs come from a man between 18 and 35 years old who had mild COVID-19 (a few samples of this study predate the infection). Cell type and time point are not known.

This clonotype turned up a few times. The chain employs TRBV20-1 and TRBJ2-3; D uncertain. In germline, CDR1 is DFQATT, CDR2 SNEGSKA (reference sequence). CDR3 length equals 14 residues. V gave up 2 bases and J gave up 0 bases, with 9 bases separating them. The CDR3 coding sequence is TGCAGTGCTAGATGGACGGCGAGCACAGATACGCAGTATTTT. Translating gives CSARWTASTDTQYF.

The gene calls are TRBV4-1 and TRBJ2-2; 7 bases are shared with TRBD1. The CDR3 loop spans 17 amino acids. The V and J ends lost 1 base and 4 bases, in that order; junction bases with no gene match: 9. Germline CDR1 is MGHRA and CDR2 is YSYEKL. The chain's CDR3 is CASSQVGRRGSTGELFF. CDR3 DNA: TGCGCCAGCAGCCAAGTGGGGCGCAGGGGGAGCACCGGGGAGCTGTTTTTT.

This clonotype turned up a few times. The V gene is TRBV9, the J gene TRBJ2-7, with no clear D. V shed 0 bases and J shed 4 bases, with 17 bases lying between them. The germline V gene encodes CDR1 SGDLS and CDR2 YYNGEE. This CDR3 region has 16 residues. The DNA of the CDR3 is TGTGCCAGCAGCGTAGGTATGAGCAGTTATGGGTACGAGCAGTACTTC. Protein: CASSVGMSSYGYEQYF. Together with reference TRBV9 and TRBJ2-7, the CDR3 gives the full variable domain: DSGVTQTPKHLITATGQRVTLRCSPRSGDLSVYWYQQSLDQGLQFLIQYYNGEERAKGNILERFSAQQFPDLHSELNLSSLELGDSALYFCASSVGMSSYGYEQYFGPGTRLTVT.

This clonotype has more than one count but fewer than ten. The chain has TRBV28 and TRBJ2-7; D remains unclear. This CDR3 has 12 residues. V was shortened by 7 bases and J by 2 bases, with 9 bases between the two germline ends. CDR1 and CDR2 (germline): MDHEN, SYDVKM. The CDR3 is CASIKGPYEQYF. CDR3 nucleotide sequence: TGTGCCAGCATCAAGGGCCCCTACGAGCAGTACTTC.

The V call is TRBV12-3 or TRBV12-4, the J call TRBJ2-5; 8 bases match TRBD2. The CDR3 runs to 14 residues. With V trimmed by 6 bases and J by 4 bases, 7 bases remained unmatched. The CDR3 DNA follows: TGTGCCAGCAGAACGGCGGGGGGCGGAGAGACCCAGTACTTC. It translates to CASRTAGGGETQYF.

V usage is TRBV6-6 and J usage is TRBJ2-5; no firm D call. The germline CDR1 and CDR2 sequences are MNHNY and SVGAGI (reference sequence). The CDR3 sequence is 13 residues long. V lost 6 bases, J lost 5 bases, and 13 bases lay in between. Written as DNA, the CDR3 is TGTGCCAGCAGACCCACGGGTCAGGAGACCCAGTACTTC. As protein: CASRPTGQETQYF.

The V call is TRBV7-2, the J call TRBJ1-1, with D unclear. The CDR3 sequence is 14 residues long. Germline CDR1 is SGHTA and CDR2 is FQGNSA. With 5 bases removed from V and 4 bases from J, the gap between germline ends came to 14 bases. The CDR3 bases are TGTGCCAGCAGCGCCTATTTGGTCGGCACTGAAGCTTTCTTT. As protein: CASSAYLVGTEAFF. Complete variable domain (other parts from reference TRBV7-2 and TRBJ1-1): GAGVSQSPSNKVTEKGKDVELRCDPISGHTALYWYRQSLGQGLEFLIYFQGNSAPDKSGLPSDRFSAERTGGSVSTLTIQRTQQEDSAVYLCASSAYLVGTEAFFGQGTRLTVV.

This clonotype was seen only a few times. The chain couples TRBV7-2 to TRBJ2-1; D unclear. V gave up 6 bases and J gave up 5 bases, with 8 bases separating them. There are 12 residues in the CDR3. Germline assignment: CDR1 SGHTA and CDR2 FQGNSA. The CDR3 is CASSSSHNEQFF. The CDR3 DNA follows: TGTGCCAGCAGTTCATCCCACAATGAGCAGTTCTTC.

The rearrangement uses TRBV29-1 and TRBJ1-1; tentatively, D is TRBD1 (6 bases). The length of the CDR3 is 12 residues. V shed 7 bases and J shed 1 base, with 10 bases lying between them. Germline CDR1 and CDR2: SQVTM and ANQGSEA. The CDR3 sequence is CSGGRGNTEAFF. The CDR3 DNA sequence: TGCAGCGGAGGCAGGGGGAACACTGAAGCTTTCTTT.

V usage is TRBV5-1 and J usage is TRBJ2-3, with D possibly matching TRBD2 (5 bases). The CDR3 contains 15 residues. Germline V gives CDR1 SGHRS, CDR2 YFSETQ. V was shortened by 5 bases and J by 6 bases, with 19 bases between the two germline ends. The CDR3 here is CASRPDSTAGDTQYF. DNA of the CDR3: TGCGCCAGCAGGCCGGACTCAACAGCCGGGGATACGCAGTATTTT.

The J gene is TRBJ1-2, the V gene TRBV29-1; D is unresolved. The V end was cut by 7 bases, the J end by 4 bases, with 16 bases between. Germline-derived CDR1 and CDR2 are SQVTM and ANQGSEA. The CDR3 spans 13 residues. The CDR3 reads CSAVNIRSYGYTF. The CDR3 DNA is TGCAGCGCAGTGAACATAAGGAGCTATGGCTACACCTTC.

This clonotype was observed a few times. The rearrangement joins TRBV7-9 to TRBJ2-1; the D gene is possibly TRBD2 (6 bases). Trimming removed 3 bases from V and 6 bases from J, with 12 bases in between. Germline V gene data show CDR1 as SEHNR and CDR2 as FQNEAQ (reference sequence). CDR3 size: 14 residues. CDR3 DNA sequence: TGTGCCAGCAGCTTCGGGAGTCTAGGCAATGAGCAGTTCTTC. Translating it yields CASSFGSLGNEQFF.

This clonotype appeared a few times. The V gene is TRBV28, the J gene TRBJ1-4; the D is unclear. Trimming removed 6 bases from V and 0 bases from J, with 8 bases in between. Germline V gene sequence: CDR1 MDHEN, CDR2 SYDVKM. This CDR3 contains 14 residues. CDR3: CASSWRATNEKLFF. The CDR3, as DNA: TGTGCCAGCAGCTGGAGAGCAACTAATGAAAAACTGTTTTTT. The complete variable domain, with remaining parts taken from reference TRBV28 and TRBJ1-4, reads DVKVTQSSRYLVKRTGEKVFLECVQDMDHENMFWYRQDPGLGLRLIYFSYDVKMKEKGDIPEGYSVSREKKERFSLILESASTNQTSMYLCASSWRATNEKLFFGSGTQLSVL.

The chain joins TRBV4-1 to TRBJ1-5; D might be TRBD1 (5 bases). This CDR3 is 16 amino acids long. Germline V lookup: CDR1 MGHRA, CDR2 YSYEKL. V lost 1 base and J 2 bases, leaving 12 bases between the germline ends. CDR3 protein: CASSQGPPGRNQPQHF. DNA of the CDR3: TGCGCCAGCAGCCAAGGTCCCCCGGGACGCAATCAGCCCCAGCATTTT.

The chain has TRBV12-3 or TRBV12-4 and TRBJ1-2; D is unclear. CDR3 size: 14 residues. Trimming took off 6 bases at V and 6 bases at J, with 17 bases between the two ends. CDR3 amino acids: CASRPDGYSNGYTF. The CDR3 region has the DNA TGTGCCAGCAGACCGGACGGATATTCGAATGGCTACACCTTC.

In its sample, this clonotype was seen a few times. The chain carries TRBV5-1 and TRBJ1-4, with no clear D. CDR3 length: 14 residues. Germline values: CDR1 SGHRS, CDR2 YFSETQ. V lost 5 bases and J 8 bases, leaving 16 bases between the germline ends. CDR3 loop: CASSETGPTEKLFF. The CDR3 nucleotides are TGCGCCAGCAGTGAAACTGGGCCCACGGAAAAACTGTTTTTT.

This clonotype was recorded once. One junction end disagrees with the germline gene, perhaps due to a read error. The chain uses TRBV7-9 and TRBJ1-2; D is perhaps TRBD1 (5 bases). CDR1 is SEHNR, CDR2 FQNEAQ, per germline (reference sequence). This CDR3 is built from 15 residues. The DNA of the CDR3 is TGTGCCAGCAGCTTAGCGCCGGGGGACCGCTATGGCCACACCTTC. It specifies CASSLAPGDRYGHTF.

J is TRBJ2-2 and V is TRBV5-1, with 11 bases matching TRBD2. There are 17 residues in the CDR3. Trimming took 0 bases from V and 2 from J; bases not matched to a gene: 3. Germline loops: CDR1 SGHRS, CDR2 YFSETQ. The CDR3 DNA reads TGCGCCAGCAGCTTGGCACTAGCGGGGGAAAACACCGGGGAGCTGTTTTTT. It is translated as CASSLALAGENTGELFF.

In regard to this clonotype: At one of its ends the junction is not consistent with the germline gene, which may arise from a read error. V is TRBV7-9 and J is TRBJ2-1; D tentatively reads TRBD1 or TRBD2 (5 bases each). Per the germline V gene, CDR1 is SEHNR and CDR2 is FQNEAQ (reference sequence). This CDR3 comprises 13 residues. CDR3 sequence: CASTPGSGNEQSF. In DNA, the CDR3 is TGTGCCAGCACCCCAGGGTCCGGGAATGAGCAGTCCTTC.

The CDR3 sequence: CATSRARGPYNEQFF. The CDR3 region has the DNA TGTGCCACCAGCCGAGCGCGGGGGCCTTACAATGAGCAGTTCTTC. V usage is TRBV15 and J usage is TRBJ2-1, with TRBD2 as a possible D gene (7 bases). This CDR3 is 15 amino acids long. V lost 5 bases and J lost 4, with 15 bases in between. Looked up from germline, CDR1 is LNHNV and CDR2 is YYDKDF (reference sequence).